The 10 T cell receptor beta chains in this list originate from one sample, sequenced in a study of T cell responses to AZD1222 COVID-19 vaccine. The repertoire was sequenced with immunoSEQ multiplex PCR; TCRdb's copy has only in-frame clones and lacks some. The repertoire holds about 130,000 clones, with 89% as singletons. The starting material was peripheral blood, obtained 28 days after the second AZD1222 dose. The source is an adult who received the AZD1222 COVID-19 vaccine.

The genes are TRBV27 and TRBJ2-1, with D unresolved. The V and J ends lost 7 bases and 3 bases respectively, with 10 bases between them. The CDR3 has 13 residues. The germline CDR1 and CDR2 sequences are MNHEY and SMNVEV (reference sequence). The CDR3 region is CASNPIGYNEQFF. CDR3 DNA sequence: TGTGCCAGCAATCCCATAGGCTACAATGAGCAGTTCTTC.

This CDR3 is CASSQDGAGNTIYF. CDR3 nucleotide sequence: TGTGCCAGCAGCCAAGACGGGGCTGGAAACACCATATATTTT. The chain combines TRBV3-1 (or the pseudogene TRBV3-2) with TRBJ1-3, with D unresolved. CDR1 and CDR2 (germline): LGHDT, YNNKEL (reference sequence). There are 14 residues in the CDR3. With 0 bases removed from V and 2 bases from J, the gap between germline ends came to 5 bases.

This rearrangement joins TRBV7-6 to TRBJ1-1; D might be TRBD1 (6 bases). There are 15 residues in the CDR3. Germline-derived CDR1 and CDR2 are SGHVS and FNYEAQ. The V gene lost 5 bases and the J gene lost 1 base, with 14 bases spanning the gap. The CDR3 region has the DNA TGTGCCAGCAGCAACGACAGGTTTGGGAACACTGAAGCTTTCTTT. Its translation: CASSNDRFGNTEAFF.

In nucleotides, the CDR3 is TGCGCCAGCAGTGAGCCTTCTAGCGGGGGGAACACCGGGGAGCTGTTTTTT. The encoded protein is CASSEPSSGGNTGELFF. This chain uses TRBV10-1 with TRBJ2-2; TRBD2 aligns across 10 bases. Looked up from germline, CDR1 is WNHNN and CDR2 is SYGVQD (reference sequence). The CDR3 extends over 17 amino acids. Germline trimming cut 2 bases from V and 1 base from J; bases unmatched to any gene: 4.

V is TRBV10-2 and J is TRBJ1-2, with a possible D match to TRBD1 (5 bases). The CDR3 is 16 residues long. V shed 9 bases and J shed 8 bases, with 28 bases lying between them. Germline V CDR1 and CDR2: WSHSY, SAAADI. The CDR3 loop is CASSGSGRGGRQGYTF. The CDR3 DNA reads TGCGCCAGTAGCGGTTCAGGTCGTGGGGGTCGGCAAGGCTACACCTTC.

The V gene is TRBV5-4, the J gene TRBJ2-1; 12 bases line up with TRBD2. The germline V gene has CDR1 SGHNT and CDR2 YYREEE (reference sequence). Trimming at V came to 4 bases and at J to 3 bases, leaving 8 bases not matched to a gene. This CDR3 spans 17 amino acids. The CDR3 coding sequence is TGTGCCAGCAGCCCTAGATCACTAGCGGGAGGCTACAATGAGCAGTTCTTC. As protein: CASSPRSLAGGYNEQFF. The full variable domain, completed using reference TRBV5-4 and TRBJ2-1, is ETGVTQSPTHLIKTRGQQVTLRCSSQSGHNTVSWYQQALGQGPQFIFQYYREEENGRGNFPPRFSGLQFPNYSSELNVNALELDDSALYLCASSPRSLAGGYNEQFFGPGTRLTVL.

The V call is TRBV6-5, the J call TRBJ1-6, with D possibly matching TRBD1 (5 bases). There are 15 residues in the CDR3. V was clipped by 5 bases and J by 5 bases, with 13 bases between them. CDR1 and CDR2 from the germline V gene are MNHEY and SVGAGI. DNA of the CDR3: TGTGCCAGCAGTCCCCGCAGGGTGGATAATTCACCCCTCCACTTT. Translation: CASSPRRVDNSPLHF.

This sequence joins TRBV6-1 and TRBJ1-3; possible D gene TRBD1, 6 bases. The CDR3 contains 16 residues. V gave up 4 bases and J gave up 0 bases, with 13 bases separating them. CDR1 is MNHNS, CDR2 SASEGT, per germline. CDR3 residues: CASSATGLGSGNTIYF. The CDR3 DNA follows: TGTGCCAGCAGTGCCACAGGGCTCGGCTCTGGAAACACCATATATTTT.

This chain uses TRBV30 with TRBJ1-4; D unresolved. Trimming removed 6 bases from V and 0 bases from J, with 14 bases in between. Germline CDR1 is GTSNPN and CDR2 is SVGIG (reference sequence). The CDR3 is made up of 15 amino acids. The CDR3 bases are TGTGCCTGCATTCTTCCCCGTGCAACTAATGAAAAACTGTTTTTT. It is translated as CACILPRATNEKLFF.

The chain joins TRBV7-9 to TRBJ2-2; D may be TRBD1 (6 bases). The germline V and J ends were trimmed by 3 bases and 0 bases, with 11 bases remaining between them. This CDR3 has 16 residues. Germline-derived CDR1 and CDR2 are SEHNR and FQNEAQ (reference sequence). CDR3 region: CASSLTRDTNTGELFF. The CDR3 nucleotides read TGTGCCAGCAGCTTGACCCGGGACACGAACACCGGGGAGCTGTTTTTT.